This T cell receptor beta chain appears in the sequencing data of a study of memory CD4+ T cells and cytomegalovirus serostatus. General study findings and limits: CD4+ memory repertoires contained about 40% of the roughly 160 reported CMV TCRbeta sequences.

The sort gate was single viable CD3+CD4+CD8-CD45RO+ cells for memory CD4+ T cells. This clone showed up just once. Antigen specificity is unknown. The ends were cut back, 2 bases at V and 3 bases at J, with 11 bases in the middle. In germline, CDR1 is SGHTA, CDR2 FQGTGA. This CDR3 spans 15 amino acids. The table came from immunoSEQ multiplex PCR; TCRdb's copy has only in-frame clones and leaves some out. The repertoire holds 40,000 to 45,000 clones, with over 65% as singletons. Sequencing used memory CD4+ T cells from blood. This sequence was found in an adult in good health and CMV-seronegative. V is TRBV7-3 and J is TRBJ2-1; no reliable D call. The CDR3 DNA is TGTGCCAGCAGCTTAGGTCCCCGAAACTACAATGAGCAGTTCTTC. Translated: CASSLGPRNYNEQFF.